This T cell receptor (beta chain) was found in a study of beta chain features in type 1 diabetes. Regarding the study as a whole: Moderately but significantly shorter TCRB CDR3s were found in Type 1 diabetes patients in all four CD4+ subsets.

Expressed TCRB transcripts were sequenced after all isolated RNA was converted to cDNA. Generated by immunoSEQ multiplex PCR, the TCRdb table keeps only in-frame clones and is missing some. The sample comprises some 660,000 clones, about an eighth of which are singletons, and around 0.04% rests with the top ten. The CDR3 sequence is 13 residues long. Germline V gene data show CDR1 as MGHDK and CDR2 as SYGVNS. V was pared by 6 bases and J by 2 bases, with 10 bases between. This clone was detected only a few times. Its antigen is not identified. Material: naive CD4+ T cells from blood. This clonotype originated in a man aged 18 to 30 with type 1 diabetes. The genes are TRBV25-1 and TRBJ1-2; no clear D. The CDR3 bases are TGTGCCAGCAGGGTCGGAGGAAACTATGGCTACACCTTC. Its translation is CASRVGGNYGYTF.